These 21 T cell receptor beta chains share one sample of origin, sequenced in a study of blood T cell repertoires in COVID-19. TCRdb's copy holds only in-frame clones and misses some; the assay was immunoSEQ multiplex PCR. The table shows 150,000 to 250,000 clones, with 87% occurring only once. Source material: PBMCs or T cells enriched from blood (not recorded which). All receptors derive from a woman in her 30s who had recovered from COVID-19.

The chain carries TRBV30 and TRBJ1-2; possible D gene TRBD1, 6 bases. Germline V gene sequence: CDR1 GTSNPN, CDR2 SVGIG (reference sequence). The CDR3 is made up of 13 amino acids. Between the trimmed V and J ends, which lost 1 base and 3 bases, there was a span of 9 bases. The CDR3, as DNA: TGTGCCTGGAGTGAACAGGGACACTATGGCTACACCTTC. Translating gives CAWSEQGHYGYTF.

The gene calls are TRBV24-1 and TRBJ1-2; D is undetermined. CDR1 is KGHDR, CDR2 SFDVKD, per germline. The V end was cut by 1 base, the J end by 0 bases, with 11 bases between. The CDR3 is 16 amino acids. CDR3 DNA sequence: TGTGCCACCAGTGATTTAGATGGCAGTACTAACTATGGCTACACCTTC. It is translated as CATSDLDGSTNYGYTF.

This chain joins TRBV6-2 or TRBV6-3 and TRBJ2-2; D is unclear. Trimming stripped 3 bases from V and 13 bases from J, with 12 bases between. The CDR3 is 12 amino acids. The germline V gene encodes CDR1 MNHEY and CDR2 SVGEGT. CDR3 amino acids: CASSYMGSGLFF. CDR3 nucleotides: TGTGCCAGCAGTTATATGGGCTCCGGGCTGTTTTTT.

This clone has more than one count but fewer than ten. CDR3 sequence (DNA): TGTGCCAGCAGCCCTACCTGGGGAGACACTGAAGCTTTCTTT. Its protein product is CASSPTWGDTEAFF. The rearrangement joins TRBV11-3 to TRBJ1-1; no clear D. CDR1 SGHNT and CDR2 YENEEA come from the germline V gene. V was cut by 5 bases and J by 3 bases, with 13 bases left in between. This CDR3 is built from 14 residues.

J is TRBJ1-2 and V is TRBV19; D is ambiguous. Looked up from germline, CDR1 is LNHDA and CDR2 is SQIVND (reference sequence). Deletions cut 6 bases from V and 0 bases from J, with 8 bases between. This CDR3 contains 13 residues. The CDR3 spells CASRQAANYGYTF. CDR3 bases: TGTGCCAGTAGGCAGGCCGCTAACTATGGCTACACCTTC.

The CDR3 region has the DNA TGTGCCACCAGCAGAGATACGGGGTTTGCCAAAAACATTCAGTACTTC. It codes for CATSRDTGFAKNIQYF. This chain connects TRBV15 to TRBJ2-4, with D possibly matching TRBD2 (5 bases). The germline gives CDR1 LNHNV, CDR2 YYDKDF (reference sequence). With 0 bases removed from V and 1 base from J, the gap between germline ends came to 10 bases. The CDR3 covers 16 residues.

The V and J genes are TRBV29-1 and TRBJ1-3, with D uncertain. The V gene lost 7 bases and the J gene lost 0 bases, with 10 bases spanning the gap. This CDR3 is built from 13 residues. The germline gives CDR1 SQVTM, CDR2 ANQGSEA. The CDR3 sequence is CSAAGSSGNTIYF. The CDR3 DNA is TGCAGCGCCGCTGGGAGCTCTGGAAACACCATATATTTT.

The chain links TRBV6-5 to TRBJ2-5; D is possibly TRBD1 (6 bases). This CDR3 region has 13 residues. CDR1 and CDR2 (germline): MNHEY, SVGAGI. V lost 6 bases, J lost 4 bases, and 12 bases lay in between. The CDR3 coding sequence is TGTGCCAGCAGGGACAGTCCGGGAGAGACCCAGTACTTC. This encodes CASRDSPGETQYF.

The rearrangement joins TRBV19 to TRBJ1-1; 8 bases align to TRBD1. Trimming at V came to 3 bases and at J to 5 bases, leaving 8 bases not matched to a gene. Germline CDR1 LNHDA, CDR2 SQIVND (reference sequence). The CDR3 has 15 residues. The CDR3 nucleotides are TGTGCCAGTAGTATGGGGTCGACAGGGGAAACTGAAGCTTTCTTT. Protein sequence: CASSMGSTGETEAFF.

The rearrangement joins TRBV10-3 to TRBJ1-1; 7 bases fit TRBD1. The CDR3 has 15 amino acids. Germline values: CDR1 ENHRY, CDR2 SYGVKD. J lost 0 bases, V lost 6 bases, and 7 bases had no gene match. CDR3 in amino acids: CAIRQGLPMNTEAFF. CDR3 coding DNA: TGTGCCATCAGACAGGGGCTGCCCATGAACACTGAAGCTTTCTTT.

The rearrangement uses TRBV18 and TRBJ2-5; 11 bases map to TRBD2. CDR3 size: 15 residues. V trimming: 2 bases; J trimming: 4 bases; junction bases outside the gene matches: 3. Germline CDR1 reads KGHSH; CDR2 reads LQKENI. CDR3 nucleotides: TGTGCCAGCTCACCAGGGCTAGCGGGAGGAGAGACCCAGTACTTC. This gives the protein CASSPGLAGGETQYF.

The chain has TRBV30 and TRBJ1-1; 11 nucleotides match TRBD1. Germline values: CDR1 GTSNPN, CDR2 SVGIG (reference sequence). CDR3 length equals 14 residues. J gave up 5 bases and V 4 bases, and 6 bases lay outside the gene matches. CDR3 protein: CAWMTGTGGTEAFF. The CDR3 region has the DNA TGTGCCTGGATGACTGGGACAGGGGGAACTGAAGCTTTCTTT.

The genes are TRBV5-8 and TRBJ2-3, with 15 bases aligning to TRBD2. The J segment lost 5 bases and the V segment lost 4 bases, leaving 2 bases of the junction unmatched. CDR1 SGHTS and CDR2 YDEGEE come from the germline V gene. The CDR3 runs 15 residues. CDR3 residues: CASSRGLAGGDTQYF. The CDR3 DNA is TGTGCCAGCAGCCGGGGACTAGCGGGAGGAGATACGCAGTATTTT.

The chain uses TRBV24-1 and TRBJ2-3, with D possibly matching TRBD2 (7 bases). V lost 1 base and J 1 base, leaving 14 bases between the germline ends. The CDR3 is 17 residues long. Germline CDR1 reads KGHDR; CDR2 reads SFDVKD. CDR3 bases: TGTGCCACCAGTGATTTATGGGGGGCGGGAGGCACAGATACGCAGTATTTT. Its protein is CATSDLWGAGGTDTQYF.

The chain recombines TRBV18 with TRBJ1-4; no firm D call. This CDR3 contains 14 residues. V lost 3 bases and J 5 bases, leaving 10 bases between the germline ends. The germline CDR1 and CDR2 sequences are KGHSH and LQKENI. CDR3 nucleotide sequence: TGTGCCAGCTCACCTCGCGGCGAAAATGAAAAACTGTTTTTT. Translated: CASSPRGENEKLFF.

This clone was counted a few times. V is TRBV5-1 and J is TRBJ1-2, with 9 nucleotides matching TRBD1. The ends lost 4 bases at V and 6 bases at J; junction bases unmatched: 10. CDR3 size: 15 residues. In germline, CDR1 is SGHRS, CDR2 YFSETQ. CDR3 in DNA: TGCGCCAGCAGCCGGAGGGGGGACAGGGAGGATGGCTACACCTTC. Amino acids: CASSRRGDREDGYTF. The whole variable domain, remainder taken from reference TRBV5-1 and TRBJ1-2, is KAGVTQTPRYLIKTRGQQVTLSCSPISGHRSVSWYQQTPGQGLQFLFEYFSETQRNKGNFPGRFSGRQFSNSRSEMNVSTLELGDSALYLCASSRRGDREDGYTFGSGTRLTVV.

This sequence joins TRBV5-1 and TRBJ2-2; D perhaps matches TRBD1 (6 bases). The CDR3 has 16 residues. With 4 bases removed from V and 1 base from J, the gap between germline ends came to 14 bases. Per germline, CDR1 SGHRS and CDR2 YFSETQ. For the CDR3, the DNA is TGCGCCAGCAGCCCGGACAGAGCTTTGAACACCGGGGAGCTGTTTTTT. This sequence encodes CASSPDRALNTGELFF.

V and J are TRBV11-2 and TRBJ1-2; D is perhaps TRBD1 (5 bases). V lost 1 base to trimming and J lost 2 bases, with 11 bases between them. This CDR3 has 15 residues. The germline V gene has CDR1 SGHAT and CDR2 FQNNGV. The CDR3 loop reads CASSLGVRVNYGYTF. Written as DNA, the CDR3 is TGTGCCAGCAGCTTAGGGGTCAGGGTGAACTATGGCTACACCTTC.

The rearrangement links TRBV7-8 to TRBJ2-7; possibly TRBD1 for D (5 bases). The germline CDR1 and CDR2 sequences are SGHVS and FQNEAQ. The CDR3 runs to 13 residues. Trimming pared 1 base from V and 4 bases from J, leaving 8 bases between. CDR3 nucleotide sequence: TGTGCCAGCAGCTTAGACAGGCGGTACGAGCAGTACTTC. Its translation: CASSLDRRYEQYF.

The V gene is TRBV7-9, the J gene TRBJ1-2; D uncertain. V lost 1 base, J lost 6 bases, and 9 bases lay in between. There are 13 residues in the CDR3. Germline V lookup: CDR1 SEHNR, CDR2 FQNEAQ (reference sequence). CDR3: CASSLGATNGYTF. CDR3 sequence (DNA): TGTGCCAGCAGCTTAGGGGCAACAAATGGCTACACCTTC.

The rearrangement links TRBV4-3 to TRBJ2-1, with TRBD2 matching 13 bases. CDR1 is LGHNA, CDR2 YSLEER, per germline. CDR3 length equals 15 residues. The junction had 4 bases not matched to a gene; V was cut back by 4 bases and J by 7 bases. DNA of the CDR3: TGCGCCAGCAGCCGGACTAGCGGGGGCGGGAATGAGCAGTTCTTC. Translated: CASSRTSGGGNEQFF.